This T cell receptor (beta chain) originates from a study of blood T cell repertoires in COVID-19. Study-level background: Spain, Italy and the United States supplied samples that represented acute and convalescent COVID-19. T cells, B-cell-depleted T cells, or PBMCs provided the cDNA or gDNA that served as material.

This clone was picked up one time. Authors' data handling: Reference gene primer amplification yielded estimated nucleated cell counts. Profiling relied on immunoSEQ multiplex PCR, and the TCRdb table lists in-frame clones only, not all of them. From that table come the V and J calls and clone size; the DNA was used to work out D and trimming. The table includes some 140,000 clones, less than 95% detected once. The germline CDR1 and CDR2 sequences are SGHRS and YFSETQ. Between the trimmed V and J ends, which lost 4 bases and 8 bases, there was a span of 19 bases. The CDR3 consists of 15 residues. This sequence was found in a man aged 50 to 59 with acute or convalescent COVID-19. This chain uses TRBV5-1 with TRBJ2-1, with D maybe TRBD2 (6 bases). The sequencing sample was made of peripheral blood. As DNA, the CDR3 is TGCGCCAGCAGCCTTGGGGTGGGGGGTGTGTATGAGCAGTTCTTC. Encoded protein: CASSLGVGGVYEQFF.